The sequence of this TCR beta chain was determined in a study of blood T cell repertoires in COVID-19. Turning to the study itself: Sites across the United States, Italy and Spain contributed samples from acute and convalescent COVID-19. PBMCs, B-cell-depleted T cells, or T cells were the source of the cDNA or gDNA that made up the material.

V trimming: 6 bases; J trimming: 6 bases; junction bases outside the gene matches: 12. The germline V gene encodes CDR1 MDHEN and CDR2 SYDVKM. CDR3 size: 15 residues. Source study methods: Cell counts per sample came from amplifying reference gene primers. Profiled with immunoSEQ multiplex PCR; TCRdb holds only in-frame clones, not every one. The V and J calls and clone size were taken over from that table, and D and trimming were inferred from the DNA. The table includes about 110,000 clones, roughly 85% detected once. The receptor was isolated from a human donor in a cohort sampled during active COVID-19. What was sequenced was peripheral blood. The gene calls are TRBV28 and TRBJ2-7; 9 nucleotides agree with TRBD2. CDR3 DNA sequence: TGTGCCAGCAGAACAAGGACTAGCGAATACTTCGAGCAGTACTTC. The encoded protein is CASRTRTSEYFEQYF.